Shown below are 7 T cell receptor beta chains from a single sample sequenced in a study of blood T cells in healthy people across ages. For the second PCR, which ran for about 6 to 11 cycles, a sample-barcoded 5' primer and a J-beta primer mix were used. TCRdb redid the calling of the 5' RACE reads with MiXCR, one entry per CDR3 protein. The sample has around 1,700,000 distinct CDR3 sequences, roughly 30% seen once; the top ten hold over 7%. Sequencing input: blood. These TCRs come from a woman in her thirties in good health.

In this sample, this clonotype turned up once. The missing conserved phenylalanine or tryptophan at the end of this CDR3 makes a read error likely. The chain has TRBV25-1 and TRBJ2-7; 8 bases fit TRBD1. The CDR3 totals 14 residues. Unmatched junction bases numbered 4, after V lost 3 bases and J lost 3 bases. Germline lookup yields CDR1 MGHDK and CDR2 SYGVNS. The CDR3 nucleotides are TGTGCCAGCAGTGATCCGACAGGGGACTACGAGCAGTACCTC. Its protein is CASSDPTGDYEQYL.

This clonotype occurred many times. J is TRBJ2-4 and V is TRBV5-1, with D possibly being TRBD2 (6 bases). CDR3 size: 13 residues. V lost 0 bases and J lost 7, with 8 bases in between. Germline CDR1 is SGHRS and CDR2 is YFSETQ. CDR3 in amino acids: CASSLAGENIQYF. The DNA for the CDR3 is TGCGCCAGCAGCTTGGCGGGGGAGAACATTCAGTACTTC.

This clonotype was seen more than once but under ten times. The J gene is TRBJ2-1, the V gene TRBV4-3; D unresolved. The CDR3 is made up of 15 amino acids. Trimming cost V 6 bases and J 7 bases, with 19 bases left between them. Germline V gene data show CDR1 as LGHNA and CDR2 as YSLEER. The CDR3 here is CASRKSLSWSNEQFF. In DNA form, the CDR3 reads TGCGCCAGCAGAAAGAGTCTGAGCTGGTCTAATGAGCAGTTCTTC.

With regard to this clonotype: Germline and junction disagree at one end, which may indicate a read error. The V gene is TRBV20-1, the J gene TRBJ2-3; D call uncertain. CDR1 and CDR2 (germline): DFQATT, SNEGSKA (reference sequence). CDR3 length equals 11 residues. CDR3 sequence (DNA): TGCGGTGCTATGTTCGGAGATACGCAGTATTTT. Translated, it gives CGAMFGDTQYF.

The CDR3 DNA reads TGTGCCAGTAGTATGCCCGGAGCCTACGAGCAGTACTTC. This gives the protein CASSMPGAYEQYF. This chain uses TRBV19 with TRBJ2-7; the D is unclear. Germline V gene data show CDR1 as LNHDA and CDR2 as SQIVND (reference sequence). This CDR3 has 13 residues. V lost 3 bases and J lost 2, with 8 bases in between.

This clonotype was observed many times. The DNA for the CDR3 is TGTGCCAGCAGACAACAGGGGATCCAAGAGACCCAGTACTTC. Translation gives CASRQQGIQETQYF. This chain joins TRBV3-1 and TRBJ2-5; TRBD1 aligns across 7 bases. Unmatched junction bases numbered 5, after V lost 6 bases and J lost 1 base. CDR3 length equals 14 residues. CDR1 is LGHDT and CDR2 is YNNKEL in the germline V gene (reference sequence).

To note about this clonotype: Given a much more abundant clone one base away, this may be a read error. The chain is built from TRBV29-1 and TRBJ2-5, with D perhaps matching TRBD1 (5 bases). Germline CDR1 SQVTM, CDR2 ANQGSEA. The CDR3 length is 12 residues. The CDR3 DNA follows: TGCAGCATTGAAGTAGAAGGGGTTGAGCAGTACTTC. The encoded protein is CSIEVEGVEQYF.